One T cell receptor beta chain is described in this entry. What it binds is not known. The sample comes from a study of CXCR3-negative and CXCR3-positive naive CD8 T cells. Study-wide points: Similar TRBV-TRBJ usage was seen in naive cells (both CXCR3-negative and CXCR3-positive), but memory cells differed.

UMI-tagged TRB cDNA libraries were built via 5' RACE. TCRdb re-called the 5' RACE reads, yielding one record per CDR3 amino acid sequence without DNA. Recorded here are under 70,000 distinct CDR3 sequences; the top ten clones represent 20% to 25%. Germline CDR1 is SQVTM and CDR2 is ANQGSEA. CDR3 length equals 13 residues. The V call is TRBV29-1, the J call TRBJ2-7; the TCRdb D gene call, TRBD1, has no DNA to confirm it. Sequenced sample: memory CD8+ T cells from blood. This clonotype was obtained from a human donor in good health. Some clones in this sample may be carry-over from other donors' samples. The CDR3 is CSVVGQGAYEQYF.